There are a few counts of the clone carrying this TCR beta chain. This CDR3 region has 14 residues. CDR1 and CDR2 (germline): MNHEY, SVGAGI. J lost 11 bases, V lost 0 bases, and 9 bases had no gene match. This sample was taken from a study of CD8 T cells in ankylosing spondylitis. TCRdb passed the 5' RACE reads through MiXCR, listing each CDR3 protein once. The repertoire has some 17,000 distinct CDR3 sequences, 8% to 9% of them found once; the top ten carry roughly 38%. This receptor was obtained from a male donor with ankylosing spondylitis or in good health (not recorded which). The chain carries TRBV6-5 and TRBJ1-1; 7 bases are a match to TRBD1. The specimen was blood. CDR3 amino acids: CASSYSSLRGFAFF. In DNA form, the CDR3 reads TGTGCCAGCAGTTACTCGTCGCTCAGGGGGTTCGCTTTCTTT.